This TCR beta chain appears in the sequencing data of a study of CD8+CD57+ T cells in acquired aplastic anemia. For the study at large: Researchers reported that healthy donors averaged roughly 9.8 million reads for CD4+ cells. General study results and limits: Patients and healthy controls showed no significant CD8+ Simpson's diversity difference. Patients and controls shared over 25 CD8+ CDR3 sequences, highly expressed in patients.

TCR beta VDJ and CDR3 were profiled, and genomic DNA was the template. TCRdb redid the calling of the reads with MiXCR, one entry per CDR3 protein. The data show some 170,000 distinct CDR3 sequences, with about 48% seen just once and under 1.2% held by the top ten. Comment on this clonotype: What it binds is unknown.

After removal of 0 bases from V and 3 bases from J, the junction contained 5 bases not matched to a gene. The CDR3 loop spans 16 amino acids. Germline loops: CDR1 LNHNV, CDR2 YYDKDF (reference sequence). Sequenced: sorted CD4+, CD8+, or CD8+CD57+ T cells (not recorded which) from PBMCs. The TCR was taken from a human donor in good health. The rearrangement joins TRBV15 to TRBJ1-1; TRBD1 matches at 9 bases. The CDR3 reads CATSRDGTGSDTEAFF. The CDR3 DNA reads as TGTGCCACCAGCAGAGACGGGACAGGGAGTGACACTGAAGCTTTCTTT.